The clone carrying this TCR beta chain was found a few times. A single record per CDR3 protein comes from TCRdb applying MiXCR to the 5' RACE reads. Of around 310,000 distinct CDR3 sequences in the sample, more than 20% were seen once. The CDR3 runs 14 residues. From germline, CDR1 is SGHTA and CDR2 FQGTGA. Trimming cost V 5 bases and J 8 bases, with 16 bases left between them. The record originates from a study of T-cell memory formation after mild COVID-19. Study-level background: The TCR clusters were mostly specific to one donor.

V and J are TRBV7-3 and TRBJ2-1; possible D gene TRBD2, 5 bases. The sequence was collected from a man younger than 35 who had mild COVID-19 (a few samples of this study predate the infection). Cell type and time point are not known. The sequenced material came from PBMCs or a T cell subset sorted from them (not recorded which). This CDR3 reads CASSPPGKKDEQFF. DNA of the CDR3: TGTGCCAGCAGCCCACCGGGAAAGAAGGATGAGCAGTTCTTC.